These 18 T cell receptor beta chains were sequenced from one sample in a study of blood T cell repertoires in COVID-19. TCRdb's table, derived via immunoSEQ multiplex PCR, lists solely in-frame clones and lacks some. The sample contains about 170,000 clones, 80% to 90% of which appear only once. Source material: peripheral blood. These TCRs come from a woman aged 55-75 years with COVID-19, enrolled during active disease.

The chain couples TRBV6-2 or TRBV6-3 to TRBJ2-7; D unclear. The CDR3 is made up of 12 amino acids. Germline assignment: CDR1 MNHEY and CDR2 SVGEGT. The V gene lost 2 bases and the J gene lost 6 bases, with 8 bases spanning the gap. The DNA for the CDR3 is TGTGCCAGCAGTTACATGGCGGTCGAGCAGTACTTC. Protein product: CASSYMAVEQYF.

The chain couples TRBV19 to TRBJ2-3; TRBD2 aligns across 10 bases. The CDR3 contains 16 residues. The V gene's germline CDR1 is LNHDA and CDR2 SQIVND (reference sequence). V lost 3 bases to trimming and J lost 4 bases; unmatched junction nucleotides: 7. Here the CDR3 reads CASSILLAGKADTQYF. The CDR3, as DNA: TGTGCCAGTAGTATTCTACTAGCGGGAAAGGCAGATACGCAGTATTTT. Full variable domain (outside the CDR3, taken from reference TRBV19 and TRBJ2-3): DGGITQSPKYLFRKEGQNVTLSCEQNLNHDAMYWYRQDPGQGLRLIYYSQIVNDFQKGDIAEGYSVSREKKESFPLTVTSAQKNPTAFYLCASSILLAGKADTQYFGPGTRLTVL.

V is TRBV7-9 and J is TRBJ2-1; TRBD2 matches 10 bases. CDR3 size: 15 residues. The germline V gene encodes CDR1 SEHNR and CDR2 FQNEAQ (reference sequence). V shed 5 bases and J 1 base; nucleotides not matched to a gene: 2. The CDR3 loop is CASSATSGSYNEQFF. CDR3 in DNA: TGTGCCAGCAGCGCGACTAGCGGGTCCTACAATGAGCAGTTCTTC.

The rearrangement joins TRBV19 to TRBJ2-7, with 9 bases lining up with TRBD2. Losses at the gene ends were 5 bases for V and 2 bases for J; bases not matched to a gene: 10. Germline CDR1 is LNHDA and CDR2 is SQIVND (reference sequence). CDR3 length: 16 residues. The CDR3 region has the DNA TGTGCCAGTAGTGGGAATTGGGCTAGCGGGACCTACGAGCAGTACTTC. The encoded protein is CASSGNWASGTYEQYF.

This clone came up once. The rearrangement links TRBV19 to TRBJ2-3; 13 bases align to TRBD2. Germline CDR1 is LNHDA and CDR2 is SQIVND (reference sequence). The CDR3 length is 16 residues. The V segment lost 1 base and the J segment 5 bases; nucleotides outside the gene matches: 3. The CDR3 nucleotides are TGTGCCAGTAGTATAGGACTAGCGGGAGGTGAAGATACGCAGTATTTT. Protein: CASSIGLAGGEDTQYF.

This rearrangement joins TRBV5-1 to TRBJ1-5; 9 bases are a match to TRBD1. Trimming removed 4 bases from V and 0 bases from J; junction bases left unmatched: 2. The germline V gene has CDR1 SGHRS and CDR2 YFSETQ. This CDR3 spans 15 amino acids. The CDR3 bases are TGCGCCAGCAGCCGGACAGGGGATAGCAATCAGCCCCAGCATTTT. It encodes CASSRTGDSNQPQHF.

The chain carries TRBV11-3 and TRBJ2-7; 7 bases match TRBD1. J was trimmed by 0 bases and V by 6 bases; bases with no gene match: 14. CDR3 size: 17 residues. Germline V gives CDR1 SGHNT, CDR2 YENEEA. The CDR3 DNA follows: TGTGCCAGCAGTCGGAGACAGGGCTCTTTAGACTCCTACGAGCAGTACTTC. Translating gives CASSRRQGSLDSYEQYF.

The DNA for the CDR3 is TGCAGCGCCCTGGGGGTGGTGCAGGGGGCATCCTACGAGCAGTACTTC. Protein sequence: CSALGVVQGASYEQYF. The rearrangement links TRBV29-1 to TRBJ2-7, with 8 bases fitting TRBD1. V shed 7 bases, J shed 1 base, and the junction held 15 bases outside the gene matches. The length of the CDR3 is 16 residues. Germline assignment: CDR1 SQVTM and CDR2 ANQGSEA.

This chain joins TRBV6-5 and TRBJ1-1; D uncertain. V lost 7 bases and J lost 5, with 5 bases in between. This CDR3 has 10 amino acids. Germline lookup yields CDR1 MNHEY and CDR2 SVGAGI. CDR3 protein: CASTRTEAFF. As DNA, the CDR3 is TGTGCCAGCACCCGTACTGAAGCTTTCTTT.

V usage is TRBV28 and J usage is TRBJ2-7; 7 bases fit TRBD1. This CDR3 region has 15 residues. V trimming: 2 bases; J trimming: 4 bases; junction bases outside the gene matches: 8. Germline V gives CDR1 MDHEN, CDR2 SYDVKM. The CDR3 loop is CASSLRRQGKYEQYF. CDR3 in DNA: TGTGCCAGCAGTTTACGTCGACAGGGTAAATACGAGCAGTACTTC.

The CDR3 DNA reads TGTGCCAGCTCATCAGGACAGGGGAGGCGTACTGAAGCTTTCTTT. Residues: CASSSGQGRRTEAFF. The J gene is TRBJ1-1, the V gene TRBV18; 9 bases align to TRBD1. The CDR3 loop spans 15 amino acids. Germline V gene data show CDR1 as KGHSH and CDR2 as LQKENI. The V segment lost 5 bases and the J segment 5 bases; nucleotides outside the gene matches: 9. Supplemented by reference TRBV18 and TRBJ1-1, the full variable domain reads NAGVMQNPRHLVRRRGQEARLRCSPMKGHSHVYWYRQLPEEGLKFMVYLQKENIIDESGMPKERFSAEFPKEGPSILRIQQVVRGDSAAYFCASSSGQGRRTEAFFGQGTRLTVV.

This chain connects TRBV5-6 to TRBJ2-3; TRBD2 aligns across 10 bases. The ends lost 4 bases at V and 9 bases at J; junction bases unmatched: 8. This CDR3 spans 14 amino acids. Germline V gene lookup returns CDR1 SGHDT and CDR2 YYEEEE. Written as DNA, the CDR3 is TGTGCCAGCAGCCTTCTAGCGGGAGCAGGCACGCAGTATTTT. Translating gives CASSLLAGAGTQYF.

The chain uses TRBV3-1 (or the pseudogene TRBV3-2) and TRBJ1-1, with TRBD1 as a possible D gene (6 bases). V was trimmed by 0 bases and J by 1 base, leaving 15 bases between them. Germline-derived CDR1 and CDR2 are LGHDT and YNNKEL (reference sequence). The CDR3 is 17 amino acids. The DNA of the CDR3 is TGTGCCAGCAGCCAAGATCCCCCCCAACAGGGGAACACTGAAGCTTTCTTT. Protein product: CASSQDPPQQGNTEAFF.

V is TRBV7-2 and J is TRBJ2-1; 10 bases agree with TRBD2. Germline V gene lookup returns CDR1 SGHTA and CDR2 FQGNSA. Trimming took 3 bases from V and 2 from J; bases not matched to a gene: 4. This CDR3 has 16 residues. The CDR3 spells CASSFSLAGAYNEQFF. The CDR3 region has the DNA TGTGCCAGCAGCTTTTCTCTAGCGGGAGCCTACAATGAGCAGTTCTTC.

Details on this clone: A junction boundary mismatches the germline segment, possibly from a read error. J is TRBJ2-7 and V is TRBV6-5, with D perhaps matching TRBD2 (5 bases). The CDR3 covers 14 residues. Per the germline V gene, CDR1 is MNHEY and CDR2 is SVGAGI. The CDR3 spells CASSRTSNSFEQYF. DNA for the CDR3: TGTGCCAGCAGCCGGACTTCAAACTCCTTCGAGCAGTACTTC.

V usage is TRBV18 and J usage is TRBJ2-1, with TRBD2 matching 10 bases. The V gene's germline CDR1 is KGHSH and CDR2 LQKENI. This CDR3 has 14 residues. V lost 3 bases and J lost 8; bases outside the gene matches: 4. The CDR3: CASSPQREGYEQFF. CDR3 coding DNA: TGTGCCAGCTCACCGCAGCGGGAGGGGTATGAGCAGTTCTTC.

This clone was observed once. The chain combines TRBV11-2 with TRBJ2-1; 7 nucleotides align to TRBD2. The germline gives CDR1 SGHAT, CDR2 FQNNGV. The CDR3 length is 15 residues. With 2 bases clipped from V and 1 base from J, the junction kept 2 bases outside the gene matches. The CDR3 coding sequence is TGTGCCAGCAGCTTATGGGAGGGGTCCTACAATGAGCAGTTCTTC. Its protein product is CASSLWEGSYNEQFF.

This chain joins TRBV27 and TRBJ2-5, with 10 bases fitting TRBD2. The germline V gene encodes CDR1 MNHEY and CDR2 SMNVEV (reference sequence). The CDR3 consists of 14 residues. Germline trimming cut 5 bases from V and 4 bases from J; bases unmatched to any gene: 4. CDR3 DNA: TGTGCCAGCAGTCGAATAGCGGGGGGAGAGACCCAGTACTTC. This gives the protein CASSRIAGGETQYF.